The 32 T cell receptor beta chains given below trace back to one sample, sequenced in a study of cytomegalovirus exposure and HLA in healthy donors. A multiplex PCR was run with 60 Vbeta primers and 13 Jbeta primers. Libraries were prepared by immunoSEQ multiplex PCR; TCRdb keeps only in-frame clonotypes and omits some of them. The repertoire has under 150,000 clones, about 85% of them found once; the top ten carry more than 1.5%. Sequenced sample: PBMCs. Every receptor here comes from a boy under 18 in good health and CMV-seronegative.

This chain connects TRBV5-1 to TRBJ2-5, with TRBD2 matching over 11 bases. The CDR3 spans 16 residues. In germline, CDR1 is SGHRS, CDR2 YFSETQ. The V and J ends lost 0 bases and 5 bases, in that order; junction bases with no gene match: 6. Here the CDR3 DNA reads TGCGCCAGCAGCTTGGCGGTAGCGGGGGGGCGCGAGACCCAGTACTTC. Its translation is CASSLAVAGGRETQYF.

In this sample, this clone turned up a few times. As DNA, the CDR3 is TGTGCCAGCTCACCATATAGGGGGCTGGTTACTGAAGCTTTCTTT. It is translated as CASSPYRGLVTEAFF. The chain carries TRBV18 and TRBJ1-1; 7 nucleotides line up with TRBD1. This CDR3 spans 15 amino acids. Germline values: CDR1 KGHSH, CDR2 LQKENI. The junction had 8 bases not matched to a gene; V was cut back by 2 bases and J by 5 bases.

The chain couples TRBV14 to TRBJ1-2; 12 bases fit TRBD1. Germline V gene data show CDR1 as SGHDN and CDR2 as FVKESK. The V gene end was trimmed by 1 base and the J gene end by 8 bases; junction bases not matched to a gene: 8. CDR3 length: 16 residues. The CDR3 DNA follows: TGTGCCAGCAGCCAAGCCCGGGACAGGGGGCGAGGAGGCTACACCTTC. Amino acid sequence: CASSQARDRGRGGYTF.

The chain links TRBV10-3 to TRBJ1-6; D is uncertain. The CDR3 contains 15 residues. Germline-derived CDR1 and CDR2 are ENHRY and SYGVKD. Deletions cut 0 bases from V and 14 bases from J, with 17 bases between. The CDR3 spells CAISESMSATRSLHF. The CDR3 nucleotides are TGTGCCATCAGTGAGTCGATGTCAGCCACCAGGTCCCTCCACTTT.

This chain links TRBV5-1 with TRBJ1-1, with D uncertain. CDR3 size: 14 residues. With 1 base removed from V and 0 bases from J, the gap between germline ends came to 7 bases. Germline CDR1 SGHRS, CDR2 YFSETQ. The CDR3 nucleotides read TGCGCCAGCAGCTTGACGGGAATGAACACTGAAGCTTTCTTT. This gives the protein CASSLTGMNTEAFF.

The CDR3 is CASSAGQGALDYTF. DNA for the CDR3: TGTGCCAGCAGTGCAGGACAGGGGGCTCTAGACTACACCTTC. This sequence joins TRBV6-1 and TRBJ1-2, with 11 bases matching TRBD1. Germline CDR1 is MNHNS and CDR2 is SASEGT. This CDR3 is 14 amino acids long. J gave up 10 bases and V 4 bases, and 8 bases lay outside the gene matches.

The table lists this clone with a few counts. The chain links TRBV5-6 to TRBJ2-2; 12 nucleotides match TRBD1. The V and J ends lost 4 bases and 1 base, in that order; junction bases with no gene match: 11. The CDR3 is 19 amino acids. In germline, CDR1 is SGHDT, CDR2 YYEEEE. The CDR3 reads CASSQIRDRGRKNTGELFF. CDR3 sequence (DNA): TGTGCCAGCAGCCAAATCCGGGACAGGGGGCGAAAGAACACCGGGGAGCTGTTTTTT.

This rearrangement joins TRBV10-3 to TRBJ1-1; D unclear. Germline assignment: CDR1 ENHRY and CDR2 SYGVKD. Trimming cost V 3 bases and J 2 bases, with 10 bases left between them. There are 14 residues in the CDR3. The CDR3 DNA sequence: TGTGCCATCAGTGACCTGAGTAACAACACTGAAGCTTTCTTT. Translated, it gives CAISDLSNNTEAFF.

The chain recombines TRBV15 with TRBJ2-1, with TRBD1 identical over 9 bases. The V gene end was trimmed by 1 base and the J gene end by 5 bases; junction bases not matched to a gene: 9. The CDR3 runs to 17 residues. The germline V gene has CDR1 LNHNV and CDR2 YYDKDF (reference sequence). The CDR3 here is CATSRGTGGGGNNEQFF. As DNA, the CDR3 is TGTGCCACCAGCAGAGGTACAGGGGGCGGAGGCAACAATGAGCAGTTCTTC.

This CDR3 is CASSPGTPNTGELFF. CDR3 nucleotides: TGTGCCAGCTCACCAGGGACACCAAACACCGGGGAGCTGTTTTTT. The chain employs TRBV18 and TRBJ2-2, with D maybe TRBD1 (6 bases). Germline V gene data show CDR1 as KGHSH and CDR2 as LQKENI. The CDR3 has 15 residues. The V end was cut by 2 bases, the J end by 2 bases, with 9 bases between. The variable domain in full, with the rest retrieved from reference TRBV18 and TRBJ2-2, is NAGVMQNPRHLVRRRGQEARLRCSPMKGHSHVYWYRQLPEEGLKFMVYLQKENIIDESGMPKERFSAEFPKEGPSILRIQQVVRGDSAAYFCASSPGTPNTGELFFGEGSRLTVL.

The chain links TRBV7-3 to TRBJ2-7; TRBD1 agrees at 10 bases. There are 14 residues in the CDR3. V trimming: 5 bases; J trimming: 7 bases; junction bases outside the gene matches: 8. Germline V CDR1 and CDR2: SGHTA, FQGTGA. The CDR3 nucleotides read TGTGCCAGCAGCCCGCGACAGGGGGCGGGGGAGCAGTACTTC. Encoded protein: CASSPRQGAGEQYF.

The gene calls are TRBV7-2 and TRBJ2-5; a weak D match, TRBD2 (5 bases). Trimming left V 1 base short and J 4 bases short, with 13 bases between. This CDR3 has 15 amino acids. CDR1 and CDR2 from the germline V gene are SGHTA and FQGNSA. In DNA form, the CDR3 reads TGTGCCAGCAGCTTAGTAGGGAGTGGCCGAGAGACCCAGTACTTC. It encodes CASSLVGSGRETQYF.

CDR3 nucleotides: TGTGCCAGTTCCATGGGTGGACAGGGGGCAGAAAAACTGTTTTTT. Translated: CASSMGGQGAEKLFF. The chain employs TRBV19 and TRBJ1-4, with TRBD1 matching over 11 bases. This CDR3 contains 15 residues. V lost 8 bases to trimming and J lost 8 bases; unmatched junction nucleotides: 10. Germline V lookup: CDR1 LNHDA, CDR2 SQIVND (reference sequence).

This rearrangement joins TRBV9 to TRBJ2-2; 7 bases fit TRBD2. This CDR3 is 16 amino acids long. Trimming at V came to 0 bases and at J to 7 bases, leaving 9 bases not matched to a gene. Per the germline V gene, CDR1 is SGDLS and CDR2 is YYNGEE. In DNA form, the CDR3 reads TGTGCCAGCAGCGTAGGAGAAGCGGGGTCGGACGGGGAGCTGTTTTTT. It encodes CASSVGEAGSDGELFF. The variable domain in full, with the rest retrieved from reference TRBV9 and TRBJ2-2, is DSGVTQTPKHLITATGQRVTLRCSPRSGDLSVYWYQQSLDQGLQFLIQYYNGEERAKGNILERFSAQQFPDLHSELNLSSLELGDSALYFCASSVGEAGSDGELFFGEGSRLTVL.

The V gene is TRBV6-5, the J gene TRBJ1-5, with 7 bases aligning to TRBD1. The CDR3 is 14 amino acids. The V and J ends lost 5 bases and 7 bases, in that order; junction bases with no gene match: 8. CDR1 is MNHEY and CDR2 is SVGAGI in the germline V gene. CDR3 sequence: CASSLRQGQQPQHF. DNA for the CDR3: TGTGCCAGCAGTCTAAGACAGGGACAACAGCCCCAGCATTTT.

The V call is TRBV4-2, the J call TRBJ2-5; tentative D call: TRBD2 (5 bases). V was cut by 0 bases and J by 5 bases, with 13 bases left in between. There are 15 residues in the CDR3. Germline lookup yields CDR1 LGHNA and CDR2 YNFKEQ. CDR3 bases: TGTGCCAGCAGCCAAGAAGGGCAGCCGGGGGAGACCCAGTACTTC. Residues: CASSQEGQPGETQYF.

This clone has just one count. The rearrangement uses TRBV4-2 and TRBJ2-5, with 9 positions matching TRBD2. The end of the DNA is better explained by TRBJ2-7, so the J call may be wrong. This CDR3 region has 16 residues. The germline V gene encodes CDR1 LGHNA and CDR2 YNFKEQ. The CDR3 sequence is CASSQDRVAGAYEQYF. The DNA for the CDR3 is TGTGCCAGCAGCCAAGATAGAGTAGCGGGAGCCTACGAGCAGTACTTC.

The chain has TRBV27 and TRBJ2-1; 12 nucleotides line up with TRBD2. From germline, CDR1 is MNHEY and CDR2 SMNVEV (reference sequence). This CDR3 comprises 18 residues. With 3 bases clipped from V and 7 bases from J, the junction kept 13 bases outside the gene matches. CDR3 sequence reads: CASSFVLAGGPSWNEQFF. CDR3 DNA: TGTGCCAGCAGTTTCGTCCTAGCGGGGGGGCCATCCTGGAATGAGCAGTTCTTC.

CDR3 residues: CASQKTGVADTQYF. CDR3 nucleotide sequence: TGCGCCAGCCAAAAAACAGGGGTAGCAGATACGCAGTATTTT. V gene TRBV5-1 combines with J gene TRBJ2-3; TRBD1 matches at 7 bases. CDR3 size: 14 residues. From germline, CDR1 is SGHRS and CDR2 YFSETQ. V dropped 7 bases and J dropped 4; count of bases not matched to a gene: 9. Combining the CDR3 with reference TRBV5-1 and TRBJ2-3 gives the whole variable domain KAGVTQTPRYLIKTRGQQVTLSCSPISGHRSVSWYQQTPGQGLQFLFEYFSETQRNKGNFPGRFSGRQFSNSRSEMNVSTLELGDSALYLCASQKTGVADTQYFGPGTRLTVL.

The rearrangement uses TRBV29-1 and TRBJ1-4; D remains ambiguous. Trimming cost V 6 bases and J 8 bases, with 16 bases left between them. The CDR3 runs 13 residues. Germline V gene sequence: CDR1 SQVTM, CDR2 ANQGSEA. The CDR3 coding sequence is TGCAGCGTAATCGCTCCACGGCGGGAAAAACTGTTTTTT. Protein product: CSVIAPRREKLFF.

The chain employs TRBV7-8 and TRBJ2-7, with 7 bases identical to TRBD1. J lost 3 bases, V lost 5 bases, and 7 bases had no gene match. This CDR3 is built from 14 residues. The germline gives CDR1 SGHVS, CDR2 FQNEAQ. For the CDR3, the DNA is TGTGCCAGCAGCCTGGGACAGACTTTCTACGAGCAGTACTTC. Protein sequence: CASSLGQTFYEQYF.

The chain recombines TRBV29-1 with TRBJ1-1; D is ambiguous. This CDR3 is 9 amino acids long. From germline, CDR1 is SQVTM and CDR2 ANQGSEA. V lost 2 bases to trimming and J lost 7 bases, with 2 bases between them. CDR3 nucleotide sequence: TGCAGCGTTGAACGTGAAGCTTTCTTT. This sequence encodes CSVEREAFF. The complete variable domain, with remaining parts taken from reference TRBV29-1 and TRBJ1-1, reads SAVISQKPSRDICQRGTSLTIQCQVDSQVTMMFWYRQQPGQSLTLIATANQGSEATYESGFVIDKFPISRPNLTFSTLTVSNMSPEDSSIYLCSVEREAFFGQGTRLTVV.

V usage is TRBV7-3 and J usage is TRBJ2-1, with 10 nucleotides matching TRBD2. Trimming removed 5 bases from V and 2 bases from J; junction bases left unmatched: 3. Germline-derived CDR1 and CDR2 are SGHTA and FQGTGA. There are 15 residues in the CDR3. The CDR3 here is CASSVGTSAYNEQFF. The CDR3 bases are TGTGCCAGCAGCGTCGGGACTAGCGCCTACAATGAGCAGTTCTTC. The full variable domain, rest sourced from reference TRBV7-3 and TRBJ2-1, is GAGVSQTPSNKVTEKGKYVELRCDPISGHTALYWYRQSLGQGPEFLIYFQGTGAADDSGLPNDRFFAVRPEGSVSTLKIQRTERGDSAVYLCASSVGTSAYNEQFFGPGTRLTVL.

The chain has TRBV4-2 and TRBJ2-7; 9 nucleotides match TRBD2. Germline-derived CDR1 and CDR2 are LGHNA and YNFKEQ. V gave up 0 bases and J gave up 0 bases; unmatched junction bases: 15. The CDR3 runs to 20 residues. CDR3 protein: CASSQEASGMGSRSSYEQYF. In DNA, the CDR3 is TGTGCCAGCAGCCAAGAGGCTAGCGGGATGGGATCTAGGAGCTCCTACGAGCAGTACTTC.

The chain links TRBV13 to TRBJ2-6, with D perhaps matching TRBD1 (6 bases). Deletions cut 4 bases from V and 3 bases from J, with 10 bases between. The CDR3 extends over 15 amino acids. CDR1 and CDR2 from the germline V gene are PRHDT and FYEKMQ (reference sequence). The DNA of the CDR3 is TGTGCCAGCAGCTCAGGCAGGGGTGGGGCCAACGTCCTGACTTTC. Protein: CASSSGRGGANVLTF.

The J gene is TRBJ1-1, the V gene TRBV7-3, with D possibly matching TRBD1 (5 bases). Per the germline V gene, CDR1 is SGHTA and CDR2 is FQGTGA. V lost 3 bases, J lost 5 bases, and 16 bases lay in between. The CDR3 extends over 15 amino acids. The CDR3 protein is CASSLGVGGRTEAFF. CDR3 sequence (DNA): TGTGCCAGCAGCTTGGGGGTGGGGGGACGAACTGAAGCTTTCTTT.

The chain uses TRBV30 and TRBJ1-5; a weak D match, TRBD1 (6 bases). Germline assignment: CDR1 GTSNPN and CDR2 SVGIG (reference sequence). The germline V and J ends were trimmed by 0 bases and 2 bases, with 8 bases remaining between them. The CDR3 extends over 14 amino acids. CDR3 amino acids: CAWSVPGGNQPQHF. The CDR3 DNA reads as TGTGCCTGGAGTGTACCAGGGGGCAATCAGCCCCAGCATTTT.

The CDR3 is CASSSTRGGPNIQYF. The CDR3 region has the DNA TGTGCCAGCAGCTCGACTAGGGGAGGGCCAAACATTCAGTACTTC. The V call is TRBV5-4, the J call TRBJ2-4; 7 positions agree with TRBD2. This CDR3 is 15 amino acids long. The J segment lost 6 bases and the V segment lost 3 bases, leaving 9 bases of the junction unmatched. Germline V lookup: CDR1 SGHNT, CDR2 YYREEE (reference sequence).

This clone occurred once. CDR3 bases: TGTGCCAGCAGCCCAATGGGACAGCCCTACGAGCAGTACTTC. Residues: CASSPMGQPYEQYF. V gene TRBV7-9 combines with J gene TRBJ2-7, with 7 bases lining up with TRBD1. The germline CDR1 and CDR2 sequences are SEHNR and FQNEAQ (reference sequence). V shed 5 bases and J 2 bases; nucleotides not matched to a gene: 6. The CDR3 has 14 residues.

The V call is TRBV18, the J call TRBJ2-3; 7 positions agree with TRBD1. Germline V gene sequence: CDR1 KGHSH, CDR2 LQKENI. V lost 6 bases and J lost 6; bases outside the gene matches: 9. The CDR3 is made up of 14 amino acids. CDR3 protein: CASSQSQGIDTQYF. The CDR3 DNA follows: TGTGCCAGCTCGCAGTCACAGGGGATCGATACGCAGTATTTT.

V usage is TRBV6-5 and J usage is TRBJ1-5; TRBD1 might be the D (6 bases). The germline V gene encodes CDR1 MNHEY and CDR2 SVGAGI. The CDR3 is 13 residues long. V lost 6 bases and J 5 bases, leaving 11 bases between the germline ends. CDR3 DNA: TGTGCCAGCAGCTTGGACAGCCATCAGCCCCAGCATTTT. Its protein product is CASSLDSHQPQHF.

This chain joins TRBV9 and TRBJ2-5, with D possibly TRBD2 on 5 matching bases. Germline V lookup: CDR1 SGDLS, CDR2 YYNGEE. There are 15 residues in the CDR3. V lost 0 bases to trimming and J lost 4 bases, with 13 bases between them. The CDR3 DNA reads as TGTGCCAGCAGCGTAGCTCCGGGGAGAGGAGAGACCCAGTACTTC. Translating gives CASSVAPGRGETQYF.